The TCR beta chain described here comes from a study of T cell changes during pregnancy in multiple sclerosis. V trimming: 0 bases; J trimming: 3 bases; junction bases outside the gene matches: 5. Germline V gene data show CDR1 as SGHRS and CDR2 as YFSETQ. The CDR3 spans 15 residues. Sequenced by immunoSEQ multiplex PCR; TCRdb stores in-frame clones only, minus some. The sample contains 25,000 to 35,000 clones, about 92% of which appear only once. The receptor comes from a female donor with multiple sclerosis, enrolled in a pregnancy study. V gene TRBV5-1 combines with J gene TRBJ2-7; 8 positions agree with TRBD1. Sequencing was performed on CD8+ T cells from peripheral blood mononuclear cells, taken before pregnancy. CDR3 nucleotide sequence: TGCGCCAGCAGCTTGGGCCGAGACAGGGGCTACGAGCAGTACTTC. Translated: CASSLGRDRGYEQYF.